This T cell receptor (beta chain) was identified during a study of blood T cell repertoires in COVID-19. The overall study: In each case, the material was cDNA or gDNA derived from T cells, B-cell-depleted T cells, or PBMCs.

In the authors' methods: Amplification with reference gene primers provided the estimates of nucleated cell counts. Repertoires were generated with immunoSEQ multiplex PCR, while TCRdb's copy carries only in-frame clones and drops some. That table supplies the V and J calls and clone size; D and trimming were determined from the DNA. The table lists under 300,000 clones, 85% to 90% of them singletons. This CDR3 is built from 17 residues. V dropped 0 bases and J dropped 4 bases, with 16 bases sitting between them. Germline assignment: CDR1 LGHDT and CDR2 YNNKEL (reference sequence). Sequenced input: peripheral blood. The sequence derives from a man younger than 35 with active or convalescent COVID-19. The rearrangement joins TRBV3-1 (or the pseudogene TRBV3-2) to TRBJ1-5; no clear D. The CDR3 region is CASSQDHGVGLNQPQHF. DNA of the CDR3: TGTGCCAGCAGCCAAGATCATGGAGTCGGCTTAAATCAGCCCCAGCATTTT.